Below, 30 T cell receptor beta chains from the same sample are listed, as sequenced in a study of spatial heterogeneity in lung cancer. Study-wide findings and caveats: Mutation counts in tumors were tracked by counts of expanded intratumoral alpha and beta TCRs.

The antigens for these receptors are not known. Each CDR3 protein gets one entry after TCRdb re-called the 5' RACE reads with MiXCR. The sample lists some 23,000 distinct CDR3 sequences, approximately 6.5% occurring once. The time point is: sample taken at primary tumor resection. This material consisted of lung tumor tissue, taken at surgery. The receptors shown here come from a male donor with early-stage non-small cell lung cancer.

This clonotype occurred a few times. The rearrangement links TRBV7-3 to TRBJ2-3, with a tentative D call TRBD2 (5 bases). Deletions cut 5 bases from V and 2 bases from J, with 11 bases between. The CDR3 extends over 14 amino acids. The germline V gene encodes CDR1 SGHTA and CDR2 FQGTGA. This CDR3 is CASSRAADTDTQYF. CDR3 bases: TGTGCCAGCAGCCGGGCAGCGGACACAGATACGCAGTATTTT.

This clonotype was seen ten or more times. The chain is built from TRBV27 and TRBJ2-4; D is perhaps TRBD1 (6 bases). The V gene's germline CDR1 is MNHEY and CDR2 SMNVEV (reference sequence). Trimming took 7 bases from V and 2 from J, leaving 12 bases between them. The CDR3 extends over 14 amino acids. CDR3 region: CASNWGLSKNIQYF. Written as DNA, the CDR3 is TGTGCCAGCAATTGGGGGCTGTCCAAAAACATTCAGTACTTC.

This clonotype showed up many times. For the CDR3, the DNA is TGCAGTGCTAGTGTTCCGGGGTTCCACGAGCAGTACTTC. Its translation is CSASVPGFHEQYF. This rearrangement joins TRBV20-1 to TRBJ2-7, with D perhaps TRBD2 (5 bases). Trimming cost V 3 bases and J 5 bases, with 14 bases left between them. The germline CDR1 and CDR2 sequences are DFQATT and SNEGSKA (reference sequence). There are 13 residues in the CDR3.

The sample holds many counts of this clonotype. The gene calls are TRBV7-6 and TRBJ2-2; D possibly corresponds to TRBD1 (5 bases). This CDR3 contains 14 residues. CDR1 SGHVS and CDR2 FNYEAQ come from the germline V gene. V shed 5 bases and J shed 1 base, with 8 bases lying between them. In DNA, the CDR3 is TGTGCCAGCAGCCAGACAGTGAACACCGGGGAGCTGTTTTTT. Amino acids: CASSQTVNTGELFF.

This clonotype was observed many times. This chain uses TRBV7-3 with TRBJ2-3, with 8 bases aligning to TRBD2. CDR1 and CDR2 from the germline V gene are SGHTA and FQGTGA. V trimming: 4 bases; J trimming: 2 bases; junction bases outside the gene matches: 5. The CDR3 extends over 15 amino acids. The CDR3 DNA reads as TGTGCCAGCAGCTCACAAGCGGGGGTCACAGATACGCAGTATTTT. Translating it yields CASSSQAGVTDTQYF. Variable domain in full (rest from reference TRBV7-3 and TRBJ2-3): GAGVSQTPSNKVTEKGKYVELRCDPISGHTALYWYRQSLGQGPEFLIYFQGTGAADDSGLPNDRFFAVRPEGSVSTLKIQRTERGDSAVYLCASSSQAGVTDTQYFGPGTRLTVL.

The sample holds many counts of this clonotype. The CDR3, as DNA: TGCGCCAGCAGCCGCACAGGGGCCTACGAGCAGTACTTC. Its translation: CASSRTGAYEQYF. The chain couples TRBV4-3 to TRBJ2-7; 7 bases agree with TRBD1. The CDR3 loop spans 13 amino acids. Germline V gene lookup returns CDR1 LGHNA and CDR2 YSLEER. With 4 bases clipped from V and 2 bases from J, the junction kept 2 bases outside the gene matches.

In this sample, this clonotype turned up many times. The chain recombines TRBV4-1 with TRBJ2-5, with 9 bases fitting TRBD2. The V gene's germline CDR1 is MGHRA and CDR2 YSYEKL. The CDR3 runs 17 residues. V dropped 0 bases and J dropped 0; count of bases not matched to a gene: 5. This chain's CDR3 is CASSQDWTSVYQETQYF. The CDR3 nucleotides read TGCGCCAGCAGCCAAGATTGGACTAGCGTTTACCAAGAGACCCAGTACTTC.

This clonotype was detected only a few times. The chain has TRBV6-1 and TRBJ2-6; D gene ambiguous. This CDR3 is 16 amino acids long. CDR1 MNHNS and CDR2 SASEGT come from the germline V gene. V lost 6 bases, J lost 0 bases, and 12 bases lay in between. The CDR3 spells CASSSASSSGANVLTF. The CDR3 DNA is TGTGCCAGCAGCTCCGCCAGTTCCTCTGGGGCCAACGTCCTGACTTTC.

This clonotype has a count of ten or more. The chain couples TRBV13 to TRBJ2-1; D gene uncertain. Germline CDR1 is PRHDT and CDR2 is FYEKMQ (reference sequence). Trimming took off 0 bases at V and 7 bases at J, with 10 bases between the two ends. The CDR3 length is 14 residues. CDR3 coding DNA: TGTGCCAGCAGCTTAGGAGAGTTAGGGAATGAGCAGTTCTTC. Encoded protein: CASSLGELGNEQFF.

J is TRBJ2-7 and V is TRBV14; 8 bases fit TRBD2. Germline loops: CDR1 SGHDN, CDR2 FVKESK. The CDR3 runs 14 residues. V was pared by 5 bases and J by 4 bases, with 7 bases of the junction left unmatched. The CDR3 reads CASSDRLAKYEQYF. The CDR3 DNA sequence: TGTGCCAGCAGCGACCGACTAGCGAAATACGAGCAGTACTTC.

By sample fraction, this clonotype is medium-sized. The rearrangement uses TRBV28 and TRBJ2-7; D is ambiguous. The CDR3 contains 12 residues. The V gene lost 8 bases and the J gene lost 1 base, with 9 bases spanning the gap. In germline, CDR1 is MDHEN, CDR2 SYDVKM. CDR3 sequence: CASYAGSYEQYF. CDR3 sequence (DNA): TGTGCCAGCTACGCCGGTTCCTACGAGCAGTACTTC.

In this sample, this clonotype turned up many times. As DNA, the CDR3 is TGTGCCAGCAGTCTCCCCCTGGACGGCTACTACGAGCAGTACTTC. It yields the protein CASSLPLDGYYEQYF. This sequence joins TRBV28 and TRBJ2-7; no clear D. This CDR3 comprises 15 residues. Germline loops: CDR1 MDHEN, CDR2 SYDVKM. V was pared by 5 bases and J by 3 bases, with 17 bases between.

The rearrangement joins TRBV7-8 to TRBJ2-3; 9 bases agree with TRBD1. Germline V CDR1 and CDR2: SGHVS, FQNEAQ. V lost 5 bases to trimming and J lost 1 base; unmatched junction nucleotides: 1. There are 14 residues in the CDR3. The CDR3 here is CASSRDRGTDTQYF. The CDR3 nucleotides read TGTGCCAGCAGCCGGGACAGGGGCACAGATACGCAGTATTTT.

The chain uses TRBV16 and TRBJ1-1; D remains ambiguous. Germline CDR1 is KGHSY and CDR2 is FQNENV. V dropped 4 bases and J dropped 5 bases, with 11 bases sitting between them. The CDR3 has 13 residues. CDR3 DNA sequence: TGTGCCAGCAGCCGGATCAAGGCGACTGAAGCTTTCTTT. Translating it yields CASSRIKATEAFF.

In its sample, this clonotype was seen many times. The chain employs TRBV7-3 and TRBJ2-2; D is unresolved. Looked up from germline, CDR1 is SGHTA and CDR2 is FQGTGA. The CDR3 is 15 residues long. V dropped 2 bases and J dropped 0 bases, with 7 bases sitting between them. The CDR3 DNA reads TGTGCCAGCAGCTTAGTAGCTGCGAACACCGGGGAGCTGTTTTTT. It yields the protein CASSLVAANTGELFF.

The rearrangement joins TRBV7-9 to TRBJ1-1, with D tentatively TRBD1 (6 bases). Trimming removed 0 bases at V and 6 bases at J, with 14 bases between. This CDR3 has 15 amino acids. Germline loops: CDR1 SEHNR, CDR2 FQNEAQ (reference sequence). CDR3 in amino acids: CASSLARGQRAEAFF. CDR3 DNA: TGTGCCAGCAGCTTAGCGCGTGGACAGCGTGCTGAAGCTTTCTTT.

The chain recombines TRBV12-3 or TRBV12-4 with TRBJ2-5; D unclear. Trimming took 4 bases from V and 7 from J, leaving 16 bases between them. This CDR3 comprises 14 residues. The CDR3 DNA reads as TGTGCCAGCAGTTCCCTGGACCGCCGGTGGACCCAGTACTTC. Its protein is CASSSLDRRWTQYF.

This clonotype was observed at least ten times. The chain combines TRBV28 with TRBJ1-6, with D perhaps matching TRBD1 (6 bases). Trimming left V 6 bases short and J 4 bases short, with 31 bases between. Germline V CDR1 and CDR2: MDHEN, SYDVKM. This CDR3 comprises 21 residues. In nucleotides, the CDR3 is TGTGCCAGCAGGTCCGGCTTCGGGGGCCGACCCGGCCGGAGATATAATTCACCCCTCCACTTT. Translated: CASRSGFGGRPGRRYNSPLHF.

This clonotype occurred many times. The chain is built from TRBV28 and TRBJ2-5, with 9 bases fitting TRBD2. Germline CDR1 is MDHEN and CDR2 is SYDVKM. The CDR3 is made up of 13 amino acids. The trim removed 10 bases at V and 4 bases at J, leaving 7 bases unmatched. Here the CDR3 reads CANTGTSIETQYF. The CDR3 nucleotides read TGTGCCAACACGGGGACTAGCATAGAGACCCAGTACTTC. The whole variable domain, remainder taken from reference TRBV28 and TRBJ2-5, is DVKVTQSSRYLVKRTGEKVFLECVQDMDHENMFWYRQDPGLGLRLIYFSYDVKMKEKGDIPEGYSVSREKKERFSLILESASTNQTSMYLCANTGTSIETQYFGPGTRLLVL.

This clonotype was observed a handful of times. At one boundary the junction diverges from the germline segment, which might be a read error. The chain joins TRBV7-2 to TRBJ1-5; no clear D gene. The CDR3 covers 13 residues. Germline V gene sequence: CDR1 SGHTA, CDR2 FQGNSA. The CDR3 coding sequence is TGTGCCAGCAACTTAACGCAGAATCAGCCCCAGCATTTT. It codes for CASNLTQNQPQHF.

This clonotype was seen repeatedly, ten times or more. The J gene is TRBJ2-6, the V gene TRBV12-3 or TRBV12-4, with TRBD2 matching 7 bases. The CDR3 spans 18 residues. V was clipped by 3 bases and J by 0 bases; unmatched bases: 8. The CDR3 is CASSFWGRGRSGANVLTF. CDR3 sequence (DNA): TGTGCCAGCAGTTTTTGGGGGAGGGGACGCTCTGGGGCCAACGTCCTGACTTTC.

In its sample, this clonotype is medium-sized. This chain joins TRBV7-2 and TRBJ1-5, with D uncertain. V gave up 4 bases and J gave up 4 bases, with 11 bases separating them. CDR3 length: 14 amino acids. The germline gives CDR1 SGHTA, CDR2 FQGNSA. CDR3 bases: TGTGCCAGCAGCTCCTCAGGCCAAAATCAGCCCCAGCATTTT. Translation gives CASSSSGQNQPQHF.

This clonotype was counted ten times or more. The chain combines TRBV5-1 with TRBJ2-3, with D unclear. The CDR3 covers 14 residues. Trimming left V 0 bases short and J 2 bases short, with 7 bases between. Germline V lookup: CDR1 SGHRS, CDR2 YFSETQ. In nucleotides, the CDR3 is TGCGCCAGCAGCTTGGACGTTTCCACAGATACGCAGTATTTT. This sequence encodes CASSLDVSTDTQYF.

CDR3 sequence: CASSRAVETQYF. The DNA for the CDR3 is TGTGCCAGCAGCCGAGCAGTCGAGACCCAGTACTTC. V usage is TRBV7-6 and J usage is TRBJ2-5; D gene ambiguous. V lost 5 bases to trimming and J lost 5 bases, with 9 bases between them. Germline-derived CDR1 and CDR2 are SGHVS and FNYEAQ. CDR3 length equals 12 residues.

This clonotype was seen at least ten times. The chain couples TRBV20-1 to TRBJ2-1, with D possibly TRBD2 on 6 matching bases. The V end was cut by 5 bases, the J end by 5 bases, with 16 bases between. The CDR3 runs to 14 residues. Germline lookup yields CDR1 DFQATT and CDR2 SNEGSKA (reference sequence). For the CDR3, the DNA is TGCAGTGCTCCGACGGGACTTTTTAACAATGAGCAGTTCTTC. Its protein product is CSAPTGLFNNEQFF.

This clonotype was seen many times. The chain is built from TRBV27 and TRBJ2-7; 10 bases align to TRBD2. The CDR3 is 15 residues long. From germline, CDR1 is MNHEY and CDR2 SMNVEV (reference sequence). V trimming: 8 bases; J trimming: 2 bases; junction bases outside the gene matches: 9. In DNA, the CDR3 is TGTGCCAGCGGGTCTAGCGGGAGACCCCCCTACGAGCAGTACTTC. Its protein is CASGSSGRPPYEQYF.

This clonotype showed up just a few times. The V gene is TRBV5-5, the J gene TRBJ1-2; 9 nucleotides match TRBD1. V lost 5 bases to trimming and J lost 2 bases; unmatched junction nucleotides: 4. CDR3 length equals 14 residues. Germline loops: CDR1 SGHKS, CDR2 YYEKEE (reference sequence). The CDR3 loop is CASSRDRANYGYTF. As DNA, the CDR3 is TGTGCCAGCAGTCGGGACAGGGCCAACTATGGCTACACCTTC.

There are many counts of this clonotype. The rearrangement joins TRBV20-1 to TRBJ1-2; 9 bases match TRBD1. There are 11 residues in the CDR3. With V trimmed by 6 bases and J by 8 bases, 4 bases remained unmatched. From germline, CDR1 is DFQATT and CDR2 SNEGSKA (reference sequence). In nucleotides, the CDR3 is TGCAGTGCCGGGACAGGGACCGGCTACACCTTC. It encodes CSAGTGTGYTF.

The chain carries TRBV11-2 and TRBJ2-2; D gene uncertain. Per germline, CDR1 SGHAT and CDR2 FQNNGV. V gave up 7 bases and J gave up 4 bases, with 4 bases separating them. The CDR3 length is 11 residues. Here the CDR3 reads CASTGTGELFF. The CDR3 DNA is TGTGCCAGCACGGGCACCGGGGAGCTGTTTTTT.

This clonotype was detected ten times or more. The chain employs TRBV4-1 and TRBJ2-1; 9 bases align to TRBD2. The CDR3 has 18 residues. Looked up from germline, CDR1 is MGHRA and CDR2 is YSYEKL. With V trimmed by 7 bases and J by 0 bases, 13 bases remained unmatched. The DNA for the CDR3 is TGCGCCAGCACCCAGGCCAGCGGGAGGACTAGCTCCTACAATGAGCAGTTCTTC. Translating gives CASTQASGRTSSYNEQFF.